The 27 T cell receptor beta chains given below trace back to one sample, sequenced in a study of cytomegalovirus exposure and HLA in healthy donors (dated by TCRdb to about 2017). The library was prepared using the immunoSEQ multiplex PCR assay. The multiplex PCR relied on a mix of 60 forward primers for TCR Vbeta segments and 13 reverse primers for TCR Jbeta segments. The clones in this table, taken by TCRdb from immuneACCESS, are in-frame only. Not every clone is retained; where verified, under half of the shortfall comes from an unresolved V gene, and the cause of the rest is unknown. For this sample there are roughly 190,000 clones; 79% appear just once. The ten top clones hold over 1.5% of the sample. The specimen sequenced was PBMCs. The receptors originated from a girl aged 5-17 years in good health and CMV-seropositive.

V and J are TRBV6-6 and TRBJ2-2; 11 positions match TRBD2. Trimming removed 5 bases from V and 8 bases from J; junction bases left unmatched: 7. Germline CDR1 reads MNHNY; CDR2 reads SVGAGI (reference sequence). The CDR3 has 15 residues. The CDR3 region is CASSHSGGAPGELFF. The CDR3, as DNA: TGTGCCAGCAGTCATAGCGGGGGGGCCCCAGGGGAGCTGTTTTTT.

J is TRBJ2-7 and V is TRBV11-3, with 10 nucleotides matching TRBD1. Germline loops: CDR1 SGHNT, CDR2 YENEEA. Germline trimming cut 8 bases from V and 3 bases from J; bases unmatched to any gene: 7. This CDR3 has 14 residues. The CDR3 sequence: CASGGQGVLYEQYF. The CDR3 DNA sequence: TGTGCCAGCGGCGGACAGGGGGTCCTCTACGAGCAGTACTTC.

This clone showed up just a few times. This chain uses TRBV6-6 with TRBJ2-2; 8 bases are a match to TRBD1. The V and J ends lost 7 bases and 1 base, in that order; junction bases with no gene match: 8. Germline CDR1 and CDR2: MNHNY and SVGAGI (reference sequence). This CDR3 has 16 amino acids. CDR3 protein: CASNSGTGVNTGELFF. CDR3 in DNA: TGTGCCAGCAATTCCGGGACAGGAGTGAACACCGGGGAGCTGTTTTTT.

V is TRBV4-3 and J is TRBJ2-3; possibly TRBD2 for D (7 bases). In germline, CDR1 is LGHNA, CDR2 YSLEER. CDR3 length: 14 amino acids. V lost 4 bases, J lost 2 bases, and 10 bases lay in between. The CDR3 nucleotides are TGCGCCAGCAGCCGGGGGGGCGTCACAGATACGCAGTATTTT. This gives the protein CASSRGGVTDTQYF.

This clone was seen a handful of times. The CDR3 DNA reads as TGTGCCAGCAGCCAAGTCGCAACTCTGAGCACAGATACGCAGTATTTT. Encoded protein: CASSQVATLSTDTQYF. The chain carries TRBV4-2 and TRBJ2-3; D remains ambiguous. CDR3 length: 16 residues. V was trimmed by 1 base and J by 0 bases, leaving 11 bases between them. Germline V gene data show CDR1 as LGHNA and CDR2 as YNFKEQ.

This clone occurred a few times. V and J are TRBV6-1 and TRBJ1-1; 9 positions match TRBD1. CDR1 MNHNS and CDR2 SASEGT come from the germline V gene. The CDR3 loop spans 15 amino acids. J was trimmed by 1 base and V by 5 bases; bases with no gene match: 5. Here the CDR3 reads CASSLRTGANTEAFF. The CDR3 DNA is TGTGCCAGCAGTCTCCGGACAGGGGCGAACACTGAAGCTTTCTTT.

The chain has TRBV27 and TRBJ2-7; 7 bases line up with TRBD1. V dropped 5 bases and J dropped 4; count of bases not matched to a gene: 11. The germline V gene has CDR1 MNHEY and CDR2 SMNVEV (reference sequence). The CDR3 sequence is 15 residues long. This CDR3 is CASSIRTGNLYEQYF. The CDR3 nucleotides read TGTGCCAGCAGTATCCGGACAGGTAATCTTTACGAGCAGTACTTC.

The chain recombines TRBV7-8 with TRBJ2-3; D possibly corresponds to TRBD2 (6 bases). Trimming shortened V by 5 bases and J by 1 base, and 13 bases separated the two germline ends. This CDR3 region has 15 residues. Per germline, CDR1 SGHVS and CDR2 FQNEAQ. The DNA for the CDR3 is TGTGCCAGCAGCCCCCTGGGACTGGGCACAGATACGCAGTATTTT. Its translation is CASSPLGLGTDTQYF.

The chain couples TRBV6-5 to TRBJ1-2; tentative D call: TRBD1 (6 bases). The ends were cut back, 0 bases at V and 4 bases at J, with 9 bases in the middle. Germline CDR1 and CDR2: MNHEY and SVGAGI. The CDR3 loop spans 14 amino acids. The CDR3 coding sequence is TGTGCCAGCAGTTACTCCCGGACAGTCTATGGCTACACCTTC. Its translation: CASSYSRTVYGYTF.

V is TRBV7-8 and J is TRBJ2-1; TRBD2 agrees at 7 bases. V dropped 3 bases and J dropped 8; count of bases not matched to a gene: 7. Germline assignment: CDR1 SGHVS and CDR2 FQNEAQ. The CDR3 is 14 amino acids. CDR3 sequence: CASSLGLFFYEQFF. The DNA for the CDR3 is TGTGCCAGCAGCTTGGGACTATTCTTCTATGAGCAGTTCTTC. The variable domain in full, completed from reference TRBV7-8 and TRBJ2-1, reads GAGVSQSPRYKVAKRGQDVALRCDPISGHVSLFWYQQALGQGPEFLTYFQNEAQLDKSGLPSDRFFAERPEGSVSTLKIQRTQQEDSAVYLCASSLGLFFYEQFFGPGTRLTVL.

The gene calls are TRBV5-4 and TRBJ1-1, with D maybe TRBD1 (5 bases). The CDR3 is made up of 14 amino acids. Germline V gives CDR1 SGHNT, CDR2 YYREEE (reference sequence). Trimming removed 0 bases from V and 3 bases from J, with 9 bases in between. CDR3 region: CASSLVSGDTEAFF. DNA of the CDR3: TGTGCCAGCAGCTTGGTTTCGGGGGACACTGAAGCTTTCTTT.

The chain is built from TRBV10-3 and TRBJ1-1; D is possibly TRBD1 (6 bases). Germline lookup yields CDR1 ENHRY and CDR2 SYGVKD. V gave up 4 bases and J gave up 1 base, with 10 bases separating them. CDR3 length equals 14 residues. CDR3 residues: CAISAAGENTEAFF. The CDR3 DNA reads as TGTGCCATCAGTGCGGCAGGGGAGAACACTGAAGCTTTCTTT.

The CDR3 reads CSAEGGPGYTF. DNA of the CDR3: TGCAGTGCGGAGGGGGGGCCTGGCTACACCTTC. This chain uses TRBV20-1 with TRBJ1-2; D might be TRBD1 (6 bases). Germline values: CDR1 DFQATT, CDR2 SNEGSKA (reference sequence). There are 11 residues in the CDR3. The V and J ends lost 6 bases and 7 bases respectively, with 12 bases between them.

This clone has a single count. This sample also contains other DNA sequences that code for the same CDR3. The CDR3 bases are TGTGCCAGTAGTATAGGGGCCGGCTACGAGCAGTACTTC. Its protein product is CASSIGAGYEQYF. The chain has TRBV19 and TRBJ2-7; D uncertain. CDR3 length: 13 amino acids. The germline CDR1 and CDR2 sequences are LNHDA and SQIVND (reference sequence). The V and J ends lost 1 base and 3 bases respectively, with 7 bases between them.

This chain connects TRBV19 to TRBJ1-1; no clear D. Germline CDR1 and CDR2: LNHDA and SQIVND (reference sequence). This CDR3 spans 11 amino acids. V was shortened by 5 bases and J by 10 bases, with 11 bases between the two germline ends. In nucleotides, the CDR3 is TGTGCCAGTAGTGGTCAGGATAGAGCTTTCTTT. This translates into CASSGQDRAFF.

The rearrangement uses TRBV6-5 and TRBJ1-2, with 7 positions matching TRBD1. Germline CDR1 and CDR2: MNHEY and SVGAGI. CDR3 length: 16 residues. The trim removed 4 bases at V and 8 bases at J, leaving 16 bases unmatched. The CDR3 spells CASSLFSQGNGKGYTF. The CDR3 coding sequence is TGTGCCAGCAGTTTATTCTCACAGGGGAACGGGAAAGGCTACACCTTC.

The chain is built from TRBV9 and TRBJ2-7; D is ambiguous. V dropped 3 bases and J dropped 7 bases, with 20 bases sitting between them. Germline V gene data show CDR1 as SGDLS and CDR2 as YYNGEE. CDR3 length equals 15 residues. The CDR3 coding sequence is TGTGCCAGCAGCGAAGCTGGGCGCCCCGGTGAAGAGCAGTACTTC. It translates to CASSEAGRPGEEQYF.

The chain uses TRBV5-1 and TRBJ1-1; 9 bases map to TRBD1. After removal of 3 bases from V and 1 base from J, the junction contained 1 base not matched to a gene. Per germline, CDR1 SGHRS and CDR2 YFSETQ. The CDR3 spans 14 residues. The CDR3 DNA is TGCGCCAGCAGCTCGGGACAGGGGAACACTGAAGCTTTCTTT. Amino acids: CASSSGQGNTEAFF.

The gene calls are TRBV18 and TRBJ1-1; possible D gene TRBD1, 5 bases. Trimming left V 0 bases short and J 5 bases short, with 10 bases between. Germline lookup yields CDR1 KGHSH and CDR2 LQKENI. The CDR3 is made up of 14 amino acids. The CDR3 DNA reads TGTGCCAGCTCACCACCGGCAGGGAGGACTGAAGCTTTCTTT. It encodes CASSPPAGRTEAFF.

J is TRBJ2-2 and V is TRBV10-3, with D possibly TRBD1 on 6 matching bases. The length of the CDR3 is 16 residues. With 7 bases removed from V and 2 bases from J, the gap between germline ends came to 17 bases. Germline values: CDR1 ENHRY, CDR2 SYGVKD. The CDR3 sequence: CAITEHGTHNTGELFF. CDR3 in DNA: TGTGCCATCACCGAACACGGGACACATAACACCGGGGAGCTGTTTTTT.

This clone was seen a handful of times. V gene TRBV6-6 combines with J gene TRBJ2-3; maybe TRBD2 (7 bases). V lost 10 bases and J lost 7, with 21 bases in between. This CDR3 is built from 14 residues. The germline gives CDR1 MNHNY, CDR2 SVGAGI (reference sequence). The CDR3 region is CATRGGAQSHTQYF. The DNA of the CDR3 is TGTGCCACCCGAGGGGGGGCCCAATCACATACGCAGTATTTT.

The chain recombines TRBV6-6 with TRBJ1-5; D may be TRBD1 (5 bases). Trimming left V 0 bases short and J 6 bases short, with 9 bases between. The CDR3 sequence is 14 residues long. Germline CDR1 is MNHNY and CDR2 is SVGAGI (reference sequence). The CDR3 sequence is CASSYSDTLQPQHF. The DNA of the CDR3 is TGTGCCAGCAGTTACTCGGACACCCTTCAGCCCCAGCATTTT.

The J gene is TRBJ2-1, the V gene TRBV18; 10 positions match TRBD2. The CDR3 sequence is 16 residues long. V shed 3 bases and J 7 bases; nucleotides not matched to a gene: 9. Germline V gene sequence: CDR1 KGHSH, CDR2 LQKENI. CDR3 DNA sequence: TGTGCCAGCTCACCTTCAAGCGGGGGGGCGGGGAATGAGCAGTTCTTC. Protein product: CASSPSSGGAGNEQFF. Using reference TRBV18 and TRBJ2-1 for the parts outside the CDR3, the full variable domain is NAGVMQNPRHLVRRRGQEARLRCSPMKGHSHVYWYRQLPEEGLKFMVYLQKENIIDESGMPKERFSAEFPKEGPSILRIQQVVRGDSAAYFCASSPSSGGAGNEQFFGPGTRLTVL.

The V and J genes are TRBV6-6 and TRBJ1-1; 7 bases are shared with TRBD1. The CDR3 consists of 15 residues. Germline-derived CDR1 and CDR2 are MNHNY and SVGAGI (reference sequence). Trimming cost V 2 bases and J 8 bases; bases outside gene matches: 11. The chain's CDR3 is CASSYLTGVEGEAFF. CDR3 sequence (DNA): TGTGCCAGCAGTTACCTAACAGGGGTTGAAGGGGAAGCTTTCTTT.

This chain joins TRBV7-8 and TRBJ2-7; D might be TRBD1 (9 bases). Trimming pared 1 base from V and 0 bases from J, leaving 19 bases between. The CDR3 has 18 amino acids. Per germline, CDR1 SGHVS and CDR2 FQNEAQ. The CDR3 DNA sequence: TGTGCCAGCAGCTTAGGCTTTAGCGGGACAGGGAGCTCCTACGAGCAGTACTTC. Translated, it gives CASSLGFSGTGSSYEQYF.

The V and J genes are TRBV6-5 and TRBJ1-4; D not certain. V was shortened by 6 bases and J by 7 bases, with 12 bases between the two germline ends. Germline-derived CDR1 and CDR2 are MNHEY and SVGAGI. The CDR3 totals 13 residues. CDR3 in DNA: TGTGCCAGCAGGACTCCTTTGGGTGAAAAACTGTTTTTT. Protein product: CASRTPLGEKLFF.

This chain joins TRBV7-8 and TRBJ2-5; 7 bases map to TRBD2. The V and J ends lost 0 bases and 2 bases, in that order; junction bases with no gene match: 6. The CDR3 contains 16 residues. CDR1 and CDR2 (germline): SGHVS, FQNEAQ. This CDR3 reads CASSLAQTSAQETQYF. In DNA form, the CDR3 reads TGTGCCAGCAGCTTAGCGCAAACTAGCGCGCAAGAGACCCAGTACTTC.